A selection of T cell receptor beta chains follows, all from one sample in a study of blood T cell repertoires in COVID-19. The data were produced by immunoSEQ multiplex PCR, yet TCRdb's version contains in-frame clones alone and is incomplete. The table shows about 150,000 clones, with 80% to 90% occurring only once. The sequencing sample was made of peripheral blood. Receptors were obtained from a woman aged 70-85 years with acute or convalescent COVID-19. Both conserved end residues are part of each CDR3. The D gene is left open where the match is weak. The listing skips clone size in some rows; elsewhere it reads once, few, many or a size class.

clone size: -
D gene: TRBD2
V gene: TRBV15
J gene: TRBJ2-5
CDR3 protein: CATSRDFTSGGRETQYF
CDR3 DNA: TGTGCCACCAGCAGAGATTTCACTAGCGGGGGGCGGGAGACCCAGTACTTC

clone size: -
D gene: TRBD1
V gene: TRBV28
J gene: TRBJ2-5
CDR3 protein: CASSSSGQGAETQYF
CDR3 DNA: TGTGCCAGCAGTTCCTCGGGACAGGGGGCGGAGACCCAGTACTTC

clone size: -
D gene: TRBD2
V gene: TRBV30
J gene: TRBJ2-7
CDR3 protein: CAWSGGTSGSLPWEQYF
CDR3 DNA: TGTGCCTGGAGCGGAGGGACTAGCGGTTCCCTTCCCTGGGAGCAGTACTTC

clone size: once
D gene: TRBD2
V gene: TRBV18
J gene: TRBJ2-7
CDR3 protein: CASSPLTAGGLYEQYF
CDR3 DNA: TGTGCCAGCTCACCACTCACAGCGGGGGGCCTCTACGAGCAGTACTTC

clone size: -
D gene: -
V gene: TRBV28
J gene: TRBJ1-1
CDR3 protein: CASSHGKRSYTEAFF
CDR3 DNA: TGTGCCAGCAGCCACGGGAAACGGAGTTACACTGAAGCTTTCTTT

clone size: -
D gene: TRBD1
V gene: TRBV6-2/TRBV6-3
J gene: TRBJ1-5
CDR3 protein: CASSLDRGRQPQHF
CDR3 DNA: TGTGCCAGCAGTCTCGACAGGGGGAGGCAGCCCCAGCATTTT

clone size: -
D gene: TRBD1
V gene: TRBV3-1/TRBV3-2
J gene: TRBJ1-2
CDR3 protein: CASSWDRGGYTF
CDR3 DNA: TGTGCCAGCAGCTGGGACAGGGGAGGCTACACCTTC

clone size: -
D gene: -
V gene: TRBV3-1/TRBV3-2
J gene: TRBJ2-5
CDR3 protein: CASSRQVQRPETQYF
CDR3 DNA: TGTGCCAGCAGCCGACAGGTCCAAAGGCCAGAGACCCAGTACTTC

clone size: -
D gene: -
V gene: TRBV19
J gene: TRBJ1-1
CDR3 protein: CASSITSVNTEAFF
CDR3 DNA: TGTGCCAGTAGTATAACATCAGTGAACACTGAAGCTTTCTTT

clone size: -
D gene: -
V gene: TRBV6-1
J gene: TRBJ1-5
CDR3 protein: CASSEGAGNLQPQHF
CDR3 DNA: TGTGCCAGCAGTGAAGGGGCGGGAAATCTACAGCCCCAGCATTTT

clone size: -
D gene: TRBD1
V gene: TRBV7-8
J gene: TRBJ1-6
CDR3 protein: CASSQRQGLALHF
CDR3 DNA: TGTGCCAGCAGCCAAAGACAGGGATTAGCCCTCCACTTT

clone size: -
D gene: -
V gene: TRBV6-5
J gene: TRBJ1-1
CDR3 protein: CASSLDSRNTEAFF
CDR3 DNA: TGTGCCAGCAGCCTGGACAGCCGGAACACTGAAGCTTTCTTT

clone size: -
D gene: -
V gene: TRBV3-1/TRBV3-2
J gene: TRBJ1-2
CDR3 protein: CASSLEYSRGMGYTF
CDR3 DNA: TGTGCCAGCAGCCTAGAGTATTCACGGGGAATGGGCTACACCTTC

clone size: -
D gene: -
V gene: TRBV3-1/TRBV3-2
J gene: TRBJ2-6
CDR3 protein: CASSQAGPGANVLTF
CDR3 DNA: TGTGCCAGCAGCCAAGCAGGGCCCGGGGCCAACGTCCTGACTTTC

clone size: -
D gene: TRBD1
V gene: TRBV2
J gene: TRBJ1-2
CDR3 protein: CASSGSGTAAYGYTF
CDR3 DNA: TGTGCCAGCAGTGGGTCCGGGACAGCCGCCTATGGCTACACCTTC

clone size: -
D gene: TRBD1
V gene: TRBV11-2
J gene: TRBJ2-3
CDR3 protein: CASSLSRTGGADTQYF
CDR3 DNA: TGTGCCAGCAGCTTATCCAGGACAGGGGGTGCAGATACGCAGTATTTT

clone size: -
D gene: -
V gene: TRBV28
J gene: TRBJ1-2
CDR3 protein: CASSLFPPGRYGYTF
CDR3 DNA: TGTGCCAGCAGTTTATTCCCCCCAGGGCGCTATGGCTACACCTTC

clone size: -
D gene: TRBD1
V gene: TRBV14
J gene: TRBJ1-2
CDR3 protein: CASSSKQGAANYGYTF
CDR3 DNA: TGTGCCAGCAGCTCTAAGCAGGGGGCGGCTAACTATGGCTACACCTTC

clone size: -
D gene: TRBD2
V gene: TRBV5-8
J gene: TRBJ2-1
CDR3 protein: CARELAGSWDEQFF
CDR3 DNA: TGTGCCAGAGAGTTAGCGGGGTCCTGGGATGAGCAGTTCTTC

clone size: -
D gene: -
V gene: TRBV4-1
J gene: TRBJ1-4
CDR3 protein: CASSYLNEKLFF
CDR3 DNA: TGCGCCAGCAGCTACCTAAATGAAAAACTGTTTTTT

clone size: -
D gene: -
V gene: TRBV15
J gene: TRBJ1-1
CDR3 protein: CATSREVFLRVGLGRAEAFF
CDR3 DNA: TGTGCCACCAGCAGAGAGGTATTCTTGAGGGTGGGCTTGGGTCGAGCTGAAGCTTTCTTT

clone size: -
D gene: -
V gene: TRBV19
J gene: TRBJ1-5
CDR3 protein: CASRKGRNQPQHF
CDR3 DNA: TGTGCCAGTAGAAAGGGGCGGAATCAGCCCCAGCATTTT

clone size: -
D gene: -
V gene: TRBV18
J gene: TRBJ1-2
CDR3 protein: CASSPTEYGYTF
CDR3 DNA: TGTGCCAGCTCACCGACGGAGTATGGCTACACCTTC

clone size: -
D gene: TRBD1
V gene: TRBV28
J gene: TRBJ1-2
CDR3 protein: CASRPRGTVNYGYTF
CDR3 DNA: TGTGCCAGCCGACCCCGGGGGACAGTTAACTATGGCTACACCTTC

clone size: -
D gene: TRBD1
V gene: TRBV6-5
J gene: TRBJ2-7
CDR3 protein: CASSYGDRVKYF
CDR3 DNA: TGTGCCAGCAGTTACGGGGACAGGGTTAAGTACTTC

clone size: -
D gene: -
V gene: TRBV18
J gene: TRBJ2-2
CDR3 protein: CASSSSDTGELFF
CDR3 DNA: TGTGCCAGCTCATCCTCAGATACCGGGGAGCTGTTTTTT

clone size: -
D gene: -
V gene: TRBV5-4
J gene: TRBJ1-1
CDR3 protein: CASSLVGGQGLLWNTEAFF
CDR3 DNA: TGTGCCAGCAGCTTGGTTGGGGGGCAGGGACTACTTTGGAACACTGAAGCTTTCTTT

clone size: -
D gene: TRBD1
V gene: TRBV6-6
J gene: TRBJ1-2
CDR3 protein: CASRFRDSPDGYTF
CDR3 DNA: TGTGCCAGCAGGTTCCGGGACAGCCCCGATGGCTACACCTTC

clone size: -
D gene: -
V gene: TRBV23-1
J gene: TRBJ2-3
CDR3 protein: CASSRGPVYTDTQYF
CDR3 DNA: TGCGCCAGCAGTCGGGGGCCCGTCTACACAGATACGCAGTATTTT

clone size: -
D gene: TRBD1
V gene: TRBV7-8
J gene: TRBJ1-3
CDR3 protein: CASSLAWTGVGNTIYF
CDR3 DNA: TGTGCCAGCAGCTTAGCCTGGACAGGGGTTGGAAACACCATATATTTT

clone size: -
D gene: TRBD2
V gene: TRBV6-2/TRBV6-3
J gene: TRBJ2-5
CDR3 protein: CASSRTSRGETQYF
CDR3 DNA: TGTGCCAGCAGTCGGACTAGCCGGGGGGAGACCCAGTACTTC

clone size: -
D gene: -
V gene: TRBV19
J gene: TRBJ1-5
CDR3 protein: CASSIMATLYNQPQHF
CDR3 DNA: TGTGCCAGTAGTATAATGGCAACGTTATACAATCAGCCCCAGCATTTT

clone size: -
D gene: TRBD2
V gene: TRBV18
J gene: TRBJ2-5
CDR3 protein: CASSPRGAGTEETQYF
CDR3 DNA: TGTGCCAGCTCACCACGGGGAGCGGGGACGGAAGAGACCCAGTACTTC

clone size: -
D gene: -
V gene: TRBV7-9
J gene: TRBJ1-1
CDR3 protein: CASSSGTWTATNTEAFF
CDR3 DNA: TGTGCCAGCAGCTCCGGGACCTGGACAGCGACGAACACTGAAGCTTTCTTT

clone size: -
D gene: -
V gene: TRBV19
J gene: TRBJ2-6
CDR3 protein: CASRLRTASLTGANVLTF
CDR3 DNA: TGTGCCAGTAGACTCAGGACTGCCAGCTTAACTGGGGCCAACGTCCTGACTTTC

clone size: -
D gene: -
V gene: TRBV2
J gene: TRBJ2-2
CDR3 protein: CASRGALSAGELFF
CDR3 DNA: TGTGCCAGCAGAGGGGCCTTGAGCGCCGGGGAGCTGTTTTTT

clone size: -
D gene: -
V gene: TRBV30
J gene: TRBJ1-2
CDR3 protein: CAWSVSLGRYGYTF
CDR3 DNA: TGTGCCTGGAGTGTATCACTGGGGAGATATGGCTACACCTTC

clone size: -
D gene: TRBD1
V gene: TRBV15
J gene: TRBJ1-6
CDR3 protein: CATSRRDRYSPLHF
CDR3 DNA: TGTGCCACCAGCAGACGGGACAGGTACTCACCCCTCCACTTT

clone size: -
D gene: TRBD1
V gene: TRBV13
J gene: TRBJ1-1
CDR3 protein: CASQTGPSAEAFF
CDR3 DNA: TGTGCCAGCCAGACAGGGCCGTCGGCTGAAGCTTTCTTT

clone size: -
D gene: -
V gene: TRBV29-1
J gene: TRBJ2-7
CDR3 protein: CSAGHIIGNEQYF
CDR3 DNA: TGCAGCGCCGGACACATCATTGGCAACGAGCAGTACTTC

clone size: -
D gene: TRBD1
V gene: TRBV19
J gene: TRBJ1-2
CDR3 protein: CASSIGDRGSLYGYTF
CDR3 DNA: TGTGCCAGTAGTATCGGGGACAGGGGATCCCTCTATGGCTACACCTTC

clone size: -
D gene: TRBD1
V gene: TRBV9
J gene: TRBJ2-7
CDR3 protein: CASSGQTGGHYEQYF
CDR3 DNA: TGTGCCAGCAGCGGACAGACAGGGGGCCACTACGAGCAGTACTTC

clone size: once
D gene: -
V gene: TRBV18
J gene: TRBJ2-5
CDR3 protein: CASSPGLLETQYF
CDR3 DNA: TGTGCCAGCTCACCAGGGCTTCTGGAGACCCAGTACTTC

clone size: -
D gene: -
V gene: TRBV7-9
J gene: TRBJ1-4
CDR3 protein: CASSSKGDEKLFF
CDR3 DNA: TGTGCCAGCAGCTCTAAAGGGGATGAAAAACTGTTTTTT

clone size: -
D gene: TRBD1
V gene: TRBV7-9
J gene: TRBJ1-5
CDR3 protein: CASSSTGDNQPQHF
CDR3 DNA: TGTGCCAGCAGCTCGACAGGGGACAATCAGCCCCAGCATTTT

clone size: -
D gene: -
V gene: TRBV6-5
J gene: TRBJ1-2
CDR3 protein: CASSYIRDYGYTF
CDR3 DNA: TGTGCCAGCAGTTACATTCGTGACTATGGCTACACCTTC

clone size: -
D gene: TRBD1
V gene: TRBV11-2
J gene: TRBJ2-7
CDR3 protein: CASSSLGTGVEQYF
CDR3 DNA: TGTGCCAGCAGCTCACTGGGGACAGGGGTCGAGCAGTACTTC

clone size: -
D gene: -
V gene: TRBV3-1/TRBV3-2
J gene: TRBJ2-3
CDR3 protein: CASSQEGRGVTDTQYF
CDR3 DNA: TGTGCCAGCAGCCAAGAGGGGAGGGGGGTCACAGATACGCAGTATTTT

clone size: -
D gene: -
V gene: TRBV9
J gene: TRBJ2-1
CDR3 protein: CASSVAVYNEQFF
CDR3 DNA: TGTGCCAGCAGCGTAGCAGTCTACAATGAGCAGTTCTTC

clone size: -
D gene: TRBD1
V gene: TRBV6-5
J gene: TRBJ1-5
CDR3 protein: CASSPTGLSNQPQHF
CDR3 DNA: TGTGCCAGCAGCCCGACAGGGCTAAGCAATCAGCCCCAGCATTTT

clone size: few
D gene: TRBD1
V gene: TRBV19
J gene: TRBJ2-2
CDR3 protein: CASSILTGAGELFF
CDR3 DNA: TGTGCCAGTAGTATTCTCACAGGGGCCGGGGAGCTGTTTTTT

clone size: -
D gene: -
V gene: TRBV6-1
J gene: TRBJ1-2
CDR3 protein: CASSRLSEGGYTF
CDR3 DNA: TGTGCCAGCAGTCGGCTCAGTGAGGGAGGCTACACCTTC

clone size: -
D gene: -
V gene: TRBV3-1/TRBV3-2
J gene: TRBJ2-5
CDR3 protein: CASSQDTGTRTQYF
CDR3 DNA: TGTGCCAGCAGCCAAGATACAGGAACTCGGACCCAGTACTTC

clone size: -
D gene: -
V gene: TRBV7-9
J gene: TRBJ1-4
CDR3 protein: CASSPRRPGTNEKLFF
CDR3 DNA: TGTGCCAGCAGCCCACGTCGCCCCGGGACTAATGAAAAACTGTTTTTT

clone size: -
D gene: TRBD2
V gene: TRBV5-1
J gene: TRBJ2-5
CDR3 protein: CASSLVWGGETQYF
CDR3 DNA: TGCGCCAGCAGCTTGGTGTGGGGGGGAGAGACCCAGTACTTC

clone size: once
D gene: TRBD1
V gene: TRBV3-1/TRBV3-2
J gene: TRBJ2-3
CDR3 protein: CASSLDRGQTDTQYF
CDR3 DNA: TGTGCCAGCAGCCTGGACAGGGGGCAAACAGATACGCAGTATTTT

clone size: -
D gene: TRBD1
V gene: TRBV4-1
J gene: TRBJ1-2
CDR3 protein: CASSLGQAINYGYTF
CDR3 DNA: TGCGCCAGCAGCCTGGGACAGGCCATTAACTATGGCTACACCTTC

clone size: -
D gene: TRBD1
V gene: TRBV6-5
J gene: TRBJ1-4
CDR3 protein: CASSRDRGREKLFF
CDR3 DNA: TGTGCCAGCAGTCGGGACAGGGGACGTGAAAAACTGTTTTTT

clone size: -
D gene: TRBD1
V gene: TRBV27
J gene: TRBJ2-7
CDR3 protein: CASSPGTGGFEQYF
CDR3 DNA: TGTGCCAGCAGTCCAGGGACAGGGGGCTTCGAGCAGTACTTC

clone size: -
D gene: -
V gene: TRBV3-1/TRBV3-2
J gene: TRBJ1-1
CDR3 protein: CASSQRIQENEAFF
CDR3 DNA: TGTGCCAGCAGCCAACGCATACAGGAAAATGAAGCTTTCTTT